The 9 T cell receptor beta chains below were found in one sample sequenced in a study of regulatory T cells in long-lasting Graves disease. Time point of the sample: newly diagnosed GD, antithyroid drugs for less than 3 months. Making the TCR library involved RNA that had been extracted from PBMCs. Library construction for TCR beta used iRepertoire HTBI primers and Arm-PCR of CDR3 regions. TCRdb itself ran the multiplex PCR reads through MiXCR, one entry per CDR3 protein. The data hold 250,000 or so distinct CDR3 sequences, with approximately 18% observed a single time. These records were also assigned to another study, of T cells in Graves' hyperthyroidism and ophthalmopathy.

The source material was peripheral blood mononuclear cells (PBMCs), sampled at new diagnosis, from a patient treated with antithyroid drugs. These receptors were obtained from a woman aged 25 to 39 with Graves disease.

This clonotype was counted at least ten times. This chain connects TRBV15 to TRBJ1-1; D gene uncertain. Germline V gene sequence: CDR1 LNHNV, CDR2 YYDKDF (reference sequence). This CDR3 has 14 residues. Trimming removed 1 base from V and 0 bases from J, with 6 bases in between. CDR3 in amino acids: CATSRALLNTEAFF. In DNA form, the CDR3 reads TGTGCCACCAGCAGAGCACTTCTGAACACTGAAGCTTTCTTT.

With respect to this clonotype: A far larger clone is just one base off, so this is likely a read error. This sequence joins TRBV6-1 and TRBJ2-1; D perhaps matches TRBD1 (6 bases). The CDR3 totals 15 residues. V lost 6 bases, J lost 6 bases, and 18 bases lay in between. CDR1 is MNHNS and CDR2 is SASEGT in the germline V gene. The chain's CDR3 is CASSPRQVLSNEQFF. The CDR3 DNA follows: TGTGCCAGCAGCCCACGACAGGTCCTCTCCAATGAGCAGTTCTTC.

This clonotype was seen a few times. A read error is possible here, since a much larger clone lies one base away. The chain couples TRBV5-1 to TRBJ2-3, with 8 bases aligning to TRBD1. This CDR3 is 15 amino acids long. Germline loops: CDR1 SGHRS, CDR2 YFSETQ. In nucleotides, the CDR3 is TGCGCCAGCAGCTTGGTTCAGGGGGCTACAGATACGGAGTATTTT. Residues: CASSLVQGATDTEYF.

This clonotype was observed many times. The chain combines TRBV11-2 with TRBJ1-1; the D gene is possibly TRBD1 (6 bases). Germline CDR1 is SGHAT and CDR2 is FQNNGV. Trimming shortened V by 4 bases and J by 5 bases, and 17 bases separated the two germline ends. The CDR3 extends over 15 amino acids. In nucleotides, the CDR3 is TGTGCCAGCAGCTGGTGGGACACCCGGGGAACTGAAGCTTTCTTT. Its protein product is CASSWWDTRGTEAFF.

CDR3 amino acids: CASSPRGGGPLSSSYEQYF. DNA of the CDR3: TGTGCCAGCAGCCCACGGGGGGGGGGTCCCCTTTCGAGCTCCTACGAGCAGTACTTC. This chain connects TRBV7-3 to TRBJ2-7, with 8 bases identical to TRBD2. Germline V gene data show CDR1 as SGHTA and CDR2 as FQGTGA. J was trimmed by 0 bases and V by 5 bases; bases with no gene match: 18. This CDR3 is 19 amino acids long.

This clonotype showed up many times. V usage is TRBV27 and J usage is TRBJ1-5; D may be TRBD1 (5 bases). Germline V lookup: CDR1 MNHEY, CDR2 SMNVEV (reference sequence). This CDR3 has 14 residues. The ends were cut back, 2 bases at V and 3 bases at J, with 8 bases in the middle. In nucleotides, the CDR3 is TGTGCCAGCAGTTTAAGGGGTTACAATCAGCCCCAGCATTTT. Protein: CASSLRGYNQPQHF.

The V call is TRBV19, the J call TRBJ2-1; D not certain. The CDR3 has 13 amino acids. The V and J ends lost 11 bases and 5 bases respectively, with 16 bases between them. Germline V gene data show CDR1 as LNHDA and CDR2 as SQIVND (reference sequence). The CDR3 is CAHRRAVDNEQFF. CDR3 bases: TGTGCCCACCGACGGGCTGTCGACAATGAGCAGTTCTTC.

This chain links TRBV6-5 with TRBJ1-6; D is uncertain. The CDR3 loop spans 15 amino acids. Germline CDR1 MNHEY, CDR2 SVGAGI. The germline V and J ends were trimmed by 3 bases and 6 bases, with 12 bases remaining between them. CDR3 residues: CASSYLADVNSPLHF. The CDR3 nucleotides are TGTGCCAGCAGTTATCTTGCCGACGTTAATTCACCCCTCCACTTT.

Ten or more counts support this clonotype. The gene calls are TRBV6-2 or TRBV6-3 and TRBJ2-7; the D gene is possibly TRBD2 (5 bases). Trimming removed 1 base from V and 2 bases from J, with 9 bases in between. The CDR3 spans 14 residues. Germline CDR1 reads MNHEY; CDR2 reads SVGEGT. CDR3 sequence: CASSYFPGAYEQYF. CDR3 sequence (DNA): TGTGCCAGCAGTTACTTTCCCGGGGCCTACGAGCAGTACTTC.